These 10 T cell receptor beta chains were all obtained from the same sample, sequenced in a study of T cells in Graves' hyperthyroidism and ophthalmopathy. Template material for amplifying TCR beta CDR3 regions consisted of RNA transcripts. TCR CDR3 underwent first-round RT-PCR with the HTBI primer set. TCRdb independently ran MiXCR on the multiplex PCR reads; one entry per CDR3 protein. The table lists approximately 600,000 distinct CDR3 sequences, 14% of them singletons, with 7.1% in the top ten. Sequenced material: blood. These receptors all come from a woman in her late teens or twenties with Graves' ophthalmopathy.

This clonotype was observed many times. The V gene is TRBV20-1, the J gene TRBJ2-2, with D possibly being TRBD1 (6 bases). This CDR3 comprises 13 residues. Germline CDR1 and CDR2: DFQATT and SNEGSKA (reference sequence). V was pared by 6 bases and J by 9 bases, with 17 bases between. This CDR3 is CSAPAGVTRELFF. CDR3 in DNA: TGCAGTGCCCCCGCAGGGGTAACCCGGGAGCTGTTTTTT.

This clonotype has a count of ten or more. The chain uses TRBV27 and TRBJ2-7, with TRBD2 identical over 8 bases. The CDR3 has 15 amino acids. Germline V gene data show CDR1 as MNHEY and CDR2 as SMNVEV (reference sequence). J lost 3 bases, V lost 5 bases, and 9 bases had no gene match. CDR3 protein: CASSLQAGDGYEQYF. DNA for the CDR3: TGTGCCAGCAGTCTCCAAGCGGGAGATGGCTACGAGCAGTACTTC.

The sample holds many counts of this clonotype. This chain joins TRBV6-2 or TRBV6-3 and TRBJ2-5, with TRBD2 identical over 10 bases. The CDR3 has 16 amino acids. Germline loops: CDR1 MNHEY, CDR2 SVGEGT. J lost 5 bases, V lost 8 bases, and 14 bases had no gene match. As DNA, the CDR3 is TGTGCCAGCCGGCCACCAGCGGGAGGGCCAGAGGAGACCCAGTACTTC. Its translation is CASRPPAGGPEETQYF.

The V and J genes are TRBV5-1 and TRBJ1-1; D gene uncertain. Germline CDR1 reads SGHRS; CDR2 reads YFSETQ. The CDR3 contains 16 residues. Trimming removed 4 bases from V and 1 base from J, with 17 bases in between. In DNA, the CDR3 is TGCGCCAGCAGCCACCCAGGTCCCACCCCGAACACTGAAGCTTTCTTT. Its translation is CASSHPGPTPNTEAFF.

This clonotype was picked up a small number of times. V usage is TRBV6-1 and J usage is TRBJ1-4; TRBD1 is a possible D gene (6 bases). The germline gives CDR1 MNHNS, CDR2 SASEGT. Trimming shortened V by 0 bases and J by 8 bases, and 16 bases separated the two germline ends. The CDR3 loop spans 16 amino acids. The CDR3: CASSEAFGGQWEKLFF. The DNA of the CDR3 is TGTGCCAGCAGTGAAGCGTTCGGGGGGCAGTGGGAAAAACTGTTTTTT.

Ten or more counts support this clonotype. This sequence joins TRBV2 and TRBJ1-4; TRBD1 is a possible D gene (5 bases). V lost 8 bases, J lost 0 bases, and 13 bases lay in between. Germline values: CDR1 SNHLY, CDR2 FYNNEI. The CDR3 contains 15 residues. CDR3 region: CASGGFGATNEKLFF. CDR3 nucleotide sequence: TGTGCCAGCGGGGGATTCGGAGCAACTAATGAAAAACTGTTTTTT.

At least ten counts were recorded for this clonotype. The rearrangement links TRBV3-1 to TRBJ2-3; 9 nucleotides agree with TRBD1. V was pared by 4 bases and J by 2 bases, with 4 bases of the junction left unmatched. The CDR3 spans 15 residues. Germline loops: CDR1 LGHDT, CDR2 YNNKEL (reference sequence). This CDR3 is CASSRTGDYTDTQYF. The CDR3 coding sequence is TGTGCCAGCAGCCGGACAGGGGACTACACAGATACGCAGTATTTT.

This clonotype occurred many times. The chain joins TRBV11-2 to TRBJ2-1, with D possibly TRBD1 on 5 matching bases. The CDR3 totals 12 residues. Trimming stripped 3 bases from V and 9 bases from J, with 9 bases between. CDR1 and CDR2 from the germline V gene are SGHAT and FQNNGV. CDR3 bases: TGTGCCAGCAGCTTCAGGGATTCTGAGCAGTTCTTC. Protein sequence: CASSFRDSEQFF.

This clonotype appeared many times. The chain carries TRBV30 and TRBJ1-5; D unclear. V lost 0 bases, J lost 4 bases, and 16 bases lay in between. The CDR3 loop spans 16 amino acids. Germline assignment: CDR1 GTSNPN and CDR2 SVGIG (reference sequence). CDR3 region: CAWSVQFTQVNQPQHF. For the CDR3, the DNA is TGTGCCTGGAGTGTACAGTTTACGCAGGTTAATCAGCCCCAGCATTTT.

This clonotype came up many times. The J gene is TRBJ2-7, the V gene TRBV28, with 9 bases identical to TRBD1. With V trimmed by 0 bases and J by 2 bases, 2 bases remained unmatched. This CDR3 is 15 amino acids long. In germline, CDR1 is MDHEN, CDR2 SYDVKM. The CDR3 DNA is TGTGCCAGCAGTTTATGGGGACAGGGACCCTACGAGCAGTACTTC. It is translated as CASSLWGQGPYEQYF.